The rows below give T cell receptor beta chains drawn from one sample of a study of CD8 T cells in ankylosing spondylitis. TCRdb fed the 5' RACE reads into MiXCR, producing one record per CDR3 protein. Found here are about 160,000 distinct CDR3 sequences, more than 40% of them singletons; the top ten hold over 12%. Source material: synovial fluid, either unsorted or a sorted T cell fraction (not recorded which). The receptor source for this set is a male donor with ankylosing spondylitis. Each CDR3 is given with its conserved first and last residue. A row's size may be missing; if present it is once, few, many or a size class.

>TRBJ2-7|NA|14|TRBV7-9
CASSLGSGLYEQYF
>TRBJ1-2|few|16|TRBV4-2
CASSQDPESLNYGYTF
>TRBJ2-4|few|16|TRBV4-3
CASSPRLRIAKNIQYF
>TRBJ1-5|few|13|TRBV6-5
CASGLLENQPQHF
>TRBJ2-1|NA|16|TRBV28
CASSFGTGGAGGEQFF
>TRBJ2-7|NA|19|TRBV5-1
CASSLVWGPSGRLSDEQYF
>TRBJ2-2|NA|17|TRBV19
CASMGWDRAEDTGELFF
>TRBJ2-5|NA|19|TRBV20-1
CSARDELTSGGQIQETQYF
>TRBJ2-7|NA|14|TRBV12-3/TRBV12-4
CASNPEGRPYEQYF
>TRBJ2-5|NA|16|TRBV6-1
CATIPGGGAVKETQYF
>TRBJ1-6|NA|18|TRBV13
CASSPRALMVSYNSPLHF
>TRBJ1-2|NA|12|TRBV7-8
CASSWPGGGYTF
>TRBJ2-4|few|16|TRBV20-1
CSASPFPALAKNIQYF
>TRBJ2-5|NA|12|TRBV6-6
CASSYWLGTQYF
>TRBJ2-5|few|13|TRBV30
CAWIGGGQETQYF
>TRBJ2-5|few|15|TRBV24-1
CATSDFAGSRETQYF
>TRBJ1-2|NA|13|TRBV4-1
CASSHGRFWGYTF
>TRBJ2-1|NA|15|TRBV28
CASSLLAGSYNEQFF
>TRBJ2-7|few|16|TRBV28
CASTLLTGTGYYEQYF
>TRBJ2-7|NA|12|TRBV28
CASNGDRYEQYF
>TRBJ2-7|NA|15|TRBV27
CASSYRLDRGNEQYF
>TRBJ1-3|few|12|TRBV7-9
CAIRSSGNTIYF
>TRBJ1-6|NA|14|TRBV6-5
CASKLSSYNSPLHF
>TRBJ2-7|NA|16|TRBV3-1
CASSLPGLAGRYEQYF
>TRBJ2-5|few|13|TRBV20-1
CSASTGLRETQYF
>TRBJ1-2|NA|14|TRBV4-1
CASSQDRFDYGYTF
>TRBJ2-7|NA|15|TRBV7-2
CASSPPNRGRYEQYF
>TRBJ1-2|NA|14|TRBV20-1
CSARAWTDPYGYTF
>TRBJ1-5|NA|13|TRBV20-1
CSAELYSNQPQHF
>TRBJ1-4|few|17|TRBV5-1
CASSSARRLIPNEKLFF
>TRBJ2-7|few|15|TRBV15
CATSRSLEGGMGTSF
>TRBJ2-1|once|18|TRBV7-3
CASSIGAFRGENDNEQFF
>TRBJ2-1|NA|15|TRBV6-2/TRBV6-3
CASSYWLAAHNEQFF
>TRBJ2-7|NA|15|TRBV25-1
CASSGAGAEEHEQYF
>TRBJ1-6|NA|15|TRBV5-5
CASSRLGQWGSPLHF
>TRBJ2-5|NA|12|TRBV20-1
CSARGLLGTQYF
>TRBJ2-6|NA|16|TRBV12-3/TRBV12-4
CASTTELGSGANVLTF
>TRBJ1-1|NA|16|TRBV28
CASSLRLTWENTEAFF
>TRBJ2-5|NA|10|TRBV29-1
CSVAGTGQYF
>TRBJ2-7|NA|18|TRBV7-2
CASSLVARASGSFHEQYF
>TRBJ2-6|NA|16|TRBV9
CASSGLARSGANVLTF
>TRBJ2-5|NA|15|TRBV7-6
CASSLVLAAGETQYF
>TRBJ2-7|few|16|TRBV6-1
CASSEDSSIVSYEQYF
>TRBJ1-5|NA|15|TRBV28
CASSLTSVNNQPQHF
>TRBJ2-1|NA|17|TRBV2
CASTPTRTGIFYNEQFF
>TRBJ1-1|NA|16|TRBV5-1
CASSLGQGAGLVEAFF
>TRBJ1-1|NA|12|TRBV29-1
CSVVPGNTEAFF
>TRBJ2-7|NA|15|TRBV4-3
CASSQEQGPPYEQYF
>TRBJ1-1|many|15|TRBV4-1
CASSPSVRGITEAFF
>TRBJ1-1|many|17|TRBV4-1
CASSQEPFLGGDTEAFF
>TRBJ2-6|few|16|TRBV29-1
CSVERCLDSGANVLTF
>TRBJ2-3|many|15|TRBV14
CASSQGLAGGDTQYF
>TRBJ2-1|few|14|TRBV12-3/TRBV12-4
CASSSPGLLTEQFF
>TRBJ2-6|NA|12|TRBV25-1
CASCSGANVLTF